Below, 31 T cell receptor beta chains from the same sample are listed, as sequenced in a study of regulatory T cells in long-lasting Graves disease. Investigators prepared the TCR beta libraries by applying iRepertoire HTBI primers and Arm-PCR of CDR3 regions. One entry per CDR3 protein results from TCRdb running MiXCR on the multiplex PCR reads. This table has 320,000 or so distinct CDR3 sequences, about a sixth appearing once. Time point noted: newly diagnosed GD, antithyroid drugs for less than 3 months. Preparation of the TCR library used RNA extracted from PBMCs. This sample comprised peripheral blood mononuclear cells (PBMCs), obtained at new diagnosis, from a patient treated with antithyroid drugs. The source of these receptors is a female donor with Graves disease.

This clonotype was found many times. CDR3 DNA: TGTGCCAGCAGATCCCGGGGGGAGCAGTACTTC. It specifies CASRSRGEQYF. The V gene is TRBV12-3 or TRBV12-4, the J gene TRBJ2-7, with D possibly matching TRBD2 (6 bases). With 6 bases removed from V and 7 bases from J, the gap between germline ends came to 10 bases. The CDR3 has 11 amino acids.

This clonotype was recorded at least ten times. In DNA, the CDR3 is TGTGCCAGCAGCTTACTAGCGGTGGACCCCTACGAGCAGTACTTC. It codes for CASSLLAVDPYEQYF. The chain employs TRBV13 and TRBJ2-7; 7 bases match TRBD2. J gave up 2 bases and V 2 bases, and 6 bases lay outside the gene matches. The length of the CDR3 is 15 residues. Germline CDR1 and CDR2: PRHDT and FYEKMQ (reference sequence).

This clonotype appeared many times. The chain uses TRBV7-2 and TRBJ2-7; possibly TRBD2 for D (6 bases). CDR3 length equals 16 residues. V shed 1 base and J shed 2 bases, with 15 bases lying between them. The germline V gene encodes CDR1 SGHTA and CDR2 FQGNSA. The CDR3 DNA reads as TGTGCCAGCAGCTTAGTGGGTAGCGGCCCTCCCTACGAGCAGTACTTC. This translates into CASSLVGSGPPYEQYF.

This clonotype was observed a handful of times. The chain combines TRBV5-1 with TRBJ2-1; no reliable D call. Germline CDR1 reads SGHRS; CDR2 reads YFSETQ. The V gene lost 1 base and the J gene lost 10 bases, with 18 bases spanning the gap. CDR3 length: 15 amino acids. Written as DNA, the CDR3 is TGCGCCAGCAGCTTGACCGGGTTAGGGCCCTACGAGCAGTTCTTC. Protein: CASSLTGLGPYEQFF.

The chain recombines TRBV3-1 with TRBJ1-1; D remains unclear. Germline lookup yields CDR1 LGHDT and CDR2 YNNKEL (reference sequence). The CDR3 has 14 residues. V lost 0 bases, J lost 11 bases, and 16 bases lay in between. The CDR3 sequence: CASSQDGVPRWAFF. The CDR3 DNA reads TGTGCCAGCAGCCAAGACGGGGTACCCCGATGGGCTTTCTTT.

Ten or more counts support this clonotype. CDR3 sequence reads: CSVEDGHQDEAFF. In nucleotides, the CDR3 is TGCAGCGTTGAAGACGGGCATCAAGATGAAGCTTTCTTT. J is TRBJ1-1 and V is TRBV29-1; D gene unclear. CDR3 length equals 13 residues. Germline V CDR1 and CDR2: SQVTM, ANQGSEA. The V end lost 0 bases, the J end lost 7 bases, and 12 bases lay between the germline ends.

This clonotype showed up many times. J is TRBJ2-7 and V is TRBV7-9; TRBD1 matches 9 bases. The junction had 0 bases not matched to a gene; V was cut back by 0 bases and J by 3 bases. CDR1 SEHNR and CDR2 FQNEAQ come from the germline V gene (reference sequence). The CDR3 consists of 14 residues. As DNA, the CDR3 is TGTGCCAGCAGCTTAGCGGGACAGGGCTACGAGCAGTACTTC. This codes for CASSLAGQGYEQYF.

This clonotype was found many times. The chain's CDR3 is CASSSWTAPEYEQYF. The CDR3 bases are TGTGCCAGCAGCTCCTGGACAGCACCAGAATACGAGCAGTACTTC. The chain links TRBV11-3 to TRBJ2-7, with D possibly matching TRBD1 (6 bases). V lost 4 bases to trimming and J lost 4 bases, with 17 bases between them. There are 15 residues in the CDR3. The germline gives CDR1 SGHNT, CDR2 YENEEA.

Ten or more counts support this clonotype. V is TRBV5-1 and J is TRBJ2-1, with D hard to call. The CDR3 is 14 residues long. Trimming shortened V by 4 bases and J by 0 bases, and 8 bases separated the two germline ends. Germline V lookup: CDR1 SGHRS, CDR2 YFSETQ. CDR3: CASSVGFSYNEQFF. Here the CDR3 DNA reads TGCGCCAGCAGCGTGGGATTCTCCTACAATGAGCAGTTCTTC.

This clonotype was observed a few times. CDR3 nucleotides: TGCAGTGCTAGTATGTTGTCGGGGGGACTAGCGGGAGGAATCAAAAACATTCAGTACTTC. It yields the protein CSASMLSGGLAGGIKNIQYF. This chain connects TRBV20-1 to TRBJ2-4; 15 bases line up with TRBD2. The CDR3 runs to 20 residues. Germline-derived CDR1 and CDR2 are DFQATT and SNEGSKA (reference sequence). Trimming at V came to 3 bases and at J to 3 bases, leaving 15 bases not matched to a gene.

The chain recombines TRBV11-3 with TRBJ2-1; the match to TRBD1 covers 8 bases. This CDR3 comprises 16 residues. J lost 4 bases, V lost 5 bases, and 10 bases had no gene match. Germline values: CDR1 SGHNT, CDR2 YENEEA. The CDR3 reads CASSLKPGQDYNEQFF. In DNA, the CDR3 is TGTGCCAGCAGCCTGAAACCGGGACAGGATTACAATGAGCAGTTCTTC.

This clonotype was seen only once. CDR3 bases: TGCGCCAGCAGCTGGGGAGGTCAAGCGGACTACCAAGAGACCCAGTACTTC. Translation gives CASSWGGQADYQETQYF. The chain is built from TRBV5-1 and TRBJ2-5; TRBD2 might be the D (6 bases). V was shortened by 3 bases and J by 0 bases, with 18 bases between the two germline ends. This CDR3 spans 17 amino acids. Germline V lookup: CDR1 SGHRS, CDR2 YFSETQ.

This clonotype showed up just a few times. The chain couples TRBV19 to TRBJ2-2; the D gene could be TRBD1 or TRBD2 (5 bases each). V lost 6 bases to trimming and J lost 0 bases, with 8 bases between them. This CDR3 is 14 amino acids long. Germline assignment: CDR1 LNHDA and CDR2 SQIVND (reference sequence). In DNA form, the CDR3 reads TGTGCCAGTAGCCGGGACGCGAACACCGGGGAGCTGTTTTTT. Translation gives CASSRDANTGELFF.

In DNA form, the CDR3 reads TGTGCCAGCAACTTTCAGGGAGCAACTAATGAAAAACTGTTTTTT. This translates into CASNFQGATNEKLFF. V gene TRBV6-2 or TRBV6-3 combines with J gene TRBJ1-4; a possible D gene is TRBD1 (5 bases). Between the trimmed V and J ends, which lost 7 bases and 0 bases, there was a span of 12 bases. CDR1 is MNHEY, CDR2 SVGEGT, per germline. This CDR3 region has 15 residues.

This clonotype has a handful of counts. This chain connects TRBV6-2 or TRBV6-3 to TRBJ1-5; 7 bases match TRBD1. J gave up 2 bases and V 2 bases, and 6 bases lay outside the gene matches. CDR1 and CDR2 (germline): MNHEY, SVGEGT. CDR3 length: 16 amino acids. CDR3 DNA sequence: TGTGCCAGCAGTTACAGAAAAGGGGGCGGCAATCAGCCCCAGCATTTT. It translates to CASSYRKGGGNQPQHF.

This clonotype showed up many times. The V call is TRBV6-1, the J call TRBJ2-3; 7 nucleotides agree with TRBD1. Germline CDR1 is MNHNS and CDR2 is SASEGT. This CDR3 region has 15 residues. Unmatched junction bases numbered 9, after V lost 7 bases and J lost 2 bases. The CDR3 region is CASKPTGALTDTQYF. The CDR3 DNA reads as TGTGCCAGCAAGCCCACAGGGGCACTCACAGATACGCAGTATTTT.

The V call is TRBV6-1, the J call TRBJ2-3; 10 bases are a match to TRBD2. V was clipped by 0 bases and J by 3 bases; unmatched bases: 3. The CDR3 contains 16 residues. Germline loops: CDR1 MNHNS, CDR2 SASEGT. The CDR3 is CASSEALAGVTDTQYF. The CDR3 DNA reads TGTGCCAGCAGTGAAGCGCTAGCGGGAGTTACAGATACGCAGTATTTT.

Here the CDR3 DNA reads TGTGCCAGCAGCACCGAGGGAAAGGGGGCGCTTAAGAACATTCAGTACTTC. Amino acids: CASSTEGKGALKNIQYF. The rearrangement links TRBV28 to TRBJ2-4; TRBD1 agrees at 7 bases. The CDR3 length is 17 residues. Germline trimming cut 6 bases from V and 7 bases from J; bases unmatched to any gene: 18. Germline lookup yields CDR1 MDHEN and CDR2 SYDVKM.

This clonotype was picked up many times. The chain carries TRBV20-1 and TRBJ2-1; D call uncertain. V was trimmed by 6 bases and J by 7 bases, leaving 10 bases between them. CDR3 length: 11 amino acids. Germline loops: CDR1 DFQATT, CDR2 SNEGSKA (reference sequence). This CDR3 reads CSATKRNEQFF. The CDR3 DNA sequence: TGCAGTGCAACTAAAAGGAATGAGCAGTTCTTC.

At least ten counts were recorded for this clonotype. The CDR3 region has the DNA TGTGCCAGCAGTTTAGGCAGGGGGCGCGGCACCGGGGAGCTGTTTTTT. Protein: CASSLGRGRGTGELFF. V gene TRBV12-3 or TRBV12-4 combines with J gene TRBJ2-2, with 8 bases identical to TRBD1. The CDR3 consists of 16 residues. V shed 1 base and J 4 bases; nucleotides not matched to a gene: 5.

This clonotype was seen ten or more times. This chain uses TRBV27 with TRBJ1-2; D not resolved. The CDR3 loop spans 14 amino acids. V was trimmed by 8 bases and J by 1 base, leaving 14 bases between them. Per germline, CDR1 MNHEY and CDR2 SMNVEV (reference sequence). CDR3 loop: CASGRLGDNYGYTF. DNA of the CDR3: TGTGCCAGCGGCCGCCTTGGGGATAACTATGGCTACACCTTC.

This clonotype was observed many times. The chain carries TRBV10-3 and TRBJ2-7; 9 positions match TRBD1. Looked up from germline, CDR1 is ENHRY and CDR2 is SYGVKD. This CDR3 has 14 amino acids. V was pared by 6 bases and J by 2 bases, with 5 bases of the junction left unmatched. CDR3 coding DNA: TGTGCCATCAGACCGGGACAGGGCACCTACGAGCAGTACTTC. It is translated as CAIRPGQGTYEQYF.

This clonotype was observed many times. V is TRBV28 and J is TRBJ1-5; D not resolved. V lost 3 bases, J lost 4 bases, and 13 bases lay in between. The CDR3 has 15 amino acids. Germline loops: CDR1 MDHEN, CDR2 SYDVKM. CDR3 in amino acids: CASSLASASNQPQHF. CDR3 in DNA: TGTGCCAGCAGTTTGGCCAGCGCGAGTAATCAGCCCCAGCATTTT.

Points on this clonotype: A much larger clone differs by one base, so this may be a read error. The CDR3 loop is CASSLSKSGSDYNEQFF. Here the CDR3 DNA reads TGCGCCAGCAGCTTAAGCAAAAGCGGGAGCGACTACAATGAGCAGTTCTTC. The chain recombines TRBV5-1 with TRBJ2-1; TRBD2 matches 8 bases. CDR1 SGHRS and CDR2 YFSETQ come from the germline V gene. V shed 2 bases, J shed 3 bases, and the junction held 10 bases outside the gene matches. The CDR3 is 17 residues long. The full variable domain, its missing parts supplied by reference TRBV5-1 and TRBJ2-1, is KAGVTQTPRYLIKTRGQQVTLSCSPISGHRSVSWYQQTPGQGLQFLFEYFSETQRNKGNFPGRFSGRQFSNSRSEMNVSTLELGDSALYLCASSLSKSGSDYNEQFFGPGTRLTVL.

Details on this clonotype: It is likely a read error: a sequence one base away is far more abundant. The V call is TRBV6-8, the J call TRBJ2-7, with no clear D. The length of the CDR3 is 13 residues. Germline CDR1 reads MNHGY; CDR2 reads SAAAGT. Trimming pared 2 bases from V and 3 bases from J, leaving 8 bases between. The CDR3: CASSYGEVYEQYV. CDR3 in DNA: TGTGCCAGCAGTTACGGAGAGGTCTACGAGCAGTACGTC.

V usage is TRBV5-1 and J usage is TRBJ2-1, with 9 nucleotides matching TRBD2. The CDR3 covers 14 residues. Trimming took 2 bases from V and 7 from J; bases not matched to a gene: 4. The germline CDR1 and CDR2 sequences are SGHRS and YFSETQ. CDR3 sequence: CASSLLAGSNEQFF. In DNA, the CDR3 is TGCGCCAGCAGCTTACTAGCGGGCTCGAATGAGCAGTTCTTC.

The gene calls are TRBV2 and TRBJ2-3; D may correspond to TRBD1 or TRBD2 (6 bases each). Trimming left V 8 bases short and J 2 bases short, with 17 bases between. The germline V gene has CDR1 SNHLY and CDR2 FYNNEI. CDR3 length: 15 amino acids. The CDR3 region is CASLQGRGDTDTQYF. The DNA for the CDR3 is TGTGCCAGCCTGCAGGGGCGGGGTGACACAGATACGCAGTATTTT.

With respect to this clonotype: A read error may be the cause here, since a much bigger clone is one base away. The CDR3 DNA reads as TGCAGTGCTAGGGCCTTTGGAGCGGTCTACAATGAGCAGTCCTTC. Translating it yields CSARAFGAVYNEQSF. The chain carries TRBV20-1 and TRBJ2-1; D may be TRBD2 (5 bases). Germline V gene lookup returns CDR1 DFQATT and CDR2 SNEGSKA (reference sequence). This CDR3 comprises 15 residues.

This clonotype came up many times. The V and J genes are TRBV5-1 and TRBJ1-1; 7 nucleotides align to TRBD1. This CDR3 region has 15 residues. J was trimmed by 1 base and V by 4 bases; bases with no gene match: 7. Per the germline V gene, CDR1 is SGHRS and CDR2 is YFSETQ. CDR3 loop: CASSLLQGGNTEAFF. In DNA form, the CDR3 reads TGCGCCAGCAGCCTACTTCAGGGGGGGAACACTGAAGCTTTCTTT.

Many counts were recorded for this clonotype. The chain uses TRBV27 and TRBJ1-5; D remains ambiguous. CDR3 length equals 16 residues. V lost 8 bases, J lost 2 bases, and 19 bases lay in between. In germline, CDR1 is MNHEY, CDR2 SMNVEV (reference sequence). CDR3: CASGKWEQLGNQPQHF. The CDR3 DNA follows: TGTGCCAGCGGAAAATGGGAGCAGCTGGGCAATCAGCCCCAGCATTTT.

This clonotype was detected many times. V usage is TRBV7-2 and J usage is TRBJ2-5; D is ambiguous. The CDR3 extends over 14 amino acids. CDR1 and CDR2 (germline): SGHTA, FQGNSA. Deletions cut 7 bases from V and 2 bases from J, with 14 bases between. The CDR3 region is CASKRGTTQETQYF. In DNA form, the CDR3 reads TGTGCCAGCAAACGAGGCACAACACAAGAGACCCAGTACTTC.